What follows is one T cell receptor beta chain and its context. These data belong to a study of blood T cell repertoires in COVID-19. Across the whole study: Acute-phase and convalescent COVID-19 samples originated in the United States, Italy and Spain.

Germline CDR1 reads SGDLS; CDR2 reads YYNGEE. The length of the CDR3 is 14 residues. With 4 bases removed from V and 0 bases from J, the gap between germline ends came to 8 bases. Profiling relied on immunoSEQ multiplex PCR, and the TCRdb table lists in-frame clones only, not all of them. The repertoire holds a few hundred thousand clones, with around nine tenths as singletons. The V gene is TRBV9, the J gene TRBJ2-1; D gene unclear. The source material was peripheral blood. The receptor was isolated from a man in his fifties or sixties who had recovered from COVID-19. In DNA, the CDR3 is TGTGCCAGCAGCCCTATGAGCTCCTACAATGAGCAGTTCTTC. Encoded protein: CASSPMSSYNEQFF. Supplemented by reference TRBV9 and TRBJ2-1, the full variable domain reads DSGVTQTPKHLITATGQRVTLRCSPRSGDLSVYWYQQSLDQGLQFLIQYYNGEERAKGNILERFSAQQFPDLHSELNLSSLELGDSALYFCASSPMSSYNEQFFGPGTRLTVL.